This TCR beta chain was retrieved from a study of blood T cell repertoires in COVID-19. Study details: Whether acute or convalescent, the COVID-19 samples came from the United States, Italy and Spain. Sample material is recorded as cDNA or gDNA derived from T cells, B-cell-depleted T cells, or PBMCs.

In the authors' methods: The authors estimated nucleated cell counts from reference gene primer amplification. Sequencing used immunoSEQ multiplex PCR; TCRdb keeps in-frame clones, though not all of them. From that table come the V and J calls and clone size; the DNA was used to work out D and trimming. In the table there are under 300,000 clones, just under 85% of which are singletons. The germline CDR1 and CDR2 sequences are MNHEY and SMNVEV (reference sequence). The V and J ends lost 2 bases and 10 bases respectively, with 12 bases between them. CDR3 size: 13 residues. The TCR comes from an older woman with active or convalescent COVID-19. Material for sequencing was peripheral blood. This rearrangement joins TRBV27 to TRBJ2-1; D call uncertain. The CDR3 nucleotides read TGTGCCAGCAGTTTAAAGCGATACGGCGAGCAGTTCTTC. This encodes CASSLKRYGEQFF.